This is a list of T cell receptor beta chains from one sample in a study of T cells after yellow fever vaccination. One entry per CDR3 protein results from TCRdb running MiXCR on the 5' RACE reads. The sample consists of almost 600,000 distinct CDR3 sequences, about 13% of them appearing once. The source was PBMCs, collected on the day of the yellow fever booster vaccination. These receptors were obtained from a man aged 30 to 45 who received the YFV17D yellow fever vaccine. The CDR3 runs from the conserved cysteine through the conserved F or W. A D gene is named only where the DNA matches it firmly. Only part of the rows carry a size: once, few, many, or a class if the clone is expanded.

>TRBV7-2|many|.|TRBJ2-3
TGTGCCACCACTAGCACAGATACGCAGTATTTT
CATTSTDTQYF
>TRBV6-5|.|TRBD1|TRBJ1-1
TGTGCCAGCAGTTACGTGCCTTCCGGGACAGGGAGACTAAACTCCATAGCTTTCTTT
CASSYVPSGTGRLNSIAFF
>TRBV20-1|few|TRBD2|TRBJ2-1
TGCAGTGCTAGAGTGCCTAGCGGGGTGGATGAGCAGTTCTTC
CSARVPSGVDEQFF
>TRBV10-3|.|.|TRBJ1-2
TGTGCCATCAGTGTCGACACGGTAGAAAGCTACACCTTC
CAISVDTVESYTF
>TRBV12-3/TRBV12-4|.|.|TRBJ2-1
TGTGCCAGCCTCCCCGCTAGCTACAATGAGCAGTTCTTC
CASLPASYNEQFF
>TRBV7-2|few|.|TRBJ2-7
TGTGCCAGCAGCTTAGAGAGGGTCTCCTACGAGCAGTACTTC
CASSLERVSYEQYF
>TRBV7-2|few|.|TRBJ2-7
TGTGCCAGCAGCTTAAGACAGGTGCGGTACGAGCAGTACTTC
CASSLRQVRYEQYF
>TRBV2|.|TRBD1|TRBJ2-3
TGTGCCAGCAGACAACCGGGACAGGACCCAGATACGCAGTATTTT
CASRQPGQDPDTQYF
>TRBV29-1|many|.|TRBJ2-5
TGCAGCGGTGTACAGGGTCCGGAGACCCAGTACTTC
CSGVQGPETQYF
>TRBV20-1|few|TRBD2|TRBJ2-1
TGCAGTGCTAGGGGCAGCGGGAGTGTGAGCGATGAGCAGTTCTTC
CSARGSGSVSDEQFF
>TRBV7-2|few|.|TRBJ1-5
TGTGCCAGCAGCCCCGTTGGGGGTCAGCCCCAGCATTTT
CASSPVGGQPQHF
>TRBV7-2|few|TRBD2|TRBJ2-7
TGTGCCAGCAGCTTAGTGCGGGAGCGACTCTACGAGCAGTACTTC
CASSLVRERLYEQYF
>TRBV5-4|once|.|TRBJ2-7
TGTGCCAGCAGCTCCCGGGACGGAGCCTACGAGCAGTACTTC
CASSSRDGAYEQYF
>TRBV14|.|.|TRBJ2-3
TGTGCCAGCAGCCAGGGGCGGTGGGTCGATACGCAGTATTTT
CASSQGRWVDTQYF
>TRBV4-3|few|TRBD2|TRBJ2-3
TGCGCCAGCGGGGATTTAGCGGGGCCCCCCGATACGCAGTATTTT
CASGDLAGPPDTQYF
>TRBV20-1|.|TRBD1|TRBJ2-3
TGCAGTGCCAAGGATGGACAGGGAACAGATACGCAGTATTTT
CSAKDGQGTDTQYF
>TRBV18|.|.|TRBJ2-1
TGTGCCAGCTCACCACGCCCTGGTATCGATGAGCAGTTCTTC
CASSPRPGIDEQFF
>TRBV18|few|TRBD2|TRBJ2-7
TGTGCCAGCTCACCAACTAGCGGGTACTACGAGCAGTACTTC
CASSPTSGYYEQYF
>TRBV6-6|many|.|TRBJ2-5
TGTGCCAGCAGTAAAACTAGGGAGACCCAGTACTTC
CASSKTRETQYF
>TRBV7-9|.|.|TRBJ2-3
TGTGCCAGCAGCTTATCGGTCACTACAGATACGCAGTATTTT
CASSLSVTTDTQYF
>TRBV12-3/TRBV12-4|.|.|TRBJ2-5
TGTGCCAGCAGTTTAGGTATCAGAGAGACCCAGTACTTC
CASSLGIRETQYF
>TRBV20-1|.|.|TRBJ1-6
TGCAGTGCCAGCCCGGGGCAGTCGTCTTCACCCCTCCACTTT
CSASPGQSSSPLHF
>TRBV20-1|.|.|TRBJ2-5
TGCACTCCAACGTCCCAAGAGACCCAGTACTTC
CTPTSQETQYF
>TRBV9|few|TRBD2|TRBJ2-2
TGTGCCAGCAGCCCTACTAGCGTCAACACCGGGGAGCTGTTTTTT
CASSPTSVNTGELFF
>TRBV20-1|.|.|TRBJ2-5
TGCAGTGCTAGAGACCTCCGGGACTCCGTGGAGACCCAGTACTTC
CSARDLRDSVETQYF
>TRBV28|few|TRBD2|TRBJ2-7
TGTGCCAGCAGTTTGGTAGCGGGAGATGGGGCCTACGAGCAGTACTTC
CASSLVAGDGAYEQYF
>TRBV7-9|.|.|TRBJ2-3
TGTGCCAGCAGCGGGGGGCAGTATACGCAGTATTTT
CASSGGQYTQYF
>TRBV7-6|.|TRBD2|TRBJ2-7
TGTGCCAGCAGCTTAGCGGGGACTAGCGGGAGGGGAACCTACGAGCAGTACTTC
CASSLAGTSGRGTYEQYF
>TRBV27|.|.|TRBJ2-1
TGTGCCAGCAGTCGCCGACTAGGCAATGAGCAGTTCTTC
CASSRRLGNEQFF
>TRBV7-9|.|TRBD2|TRBJ2-2
TGTGCCAGCAGCTCCGGGGGAGGGCCAGCGTTGACCGGGGAGCTGTTTTTT
CASSSGGGPALTGELFF
>TRBV6-1|.|TRBD2|TRBJ2-3
TGTGCCAGCAGCCCCACCCAACTAGCGACAGCGCAGTATTTT
CASSPTQLATAQYF
>TRBV27|few|TRBD2|TRBJ2-1
TGTGCCAGCAGGAGAGAGACTAGCGGGGCCAATGAGCAGTTCTTC
CASRRETSGANEQFF
>TRBV6-2/TRBV6-3|few|TRBD2|TRBJ2-7
TGTGCCAGCAGCTCCGGCGGGAGTATCCAGATCAGGTACGAGCAGTACTTC
CASSSGGSIQIRYEQYF
>TRBV6-5|.|.|TRBJ2-7
TGTGCCAGCAGTTACTCGACTGGAGGGGCCCTCGGCGAGCAGTACTTC
CASSYSTGGALGEQYF
>TRBV29-1|.|.|TRBJ2-1
TGCAGCGTCTCCCGGGGTAGCGGAGAATACAATGAGCAGTTCTTC
CSVSRGSGEYNEQFF
>TRBV6-1|.|.|TRBJ2-3
TGTGCCAGCAGTGCCCCGGCTGCCAACTCAGATACGCAGTATTTT
CASSAPAANSDTQYF
>TRBV5-1|.|.|TRBJ1-2
TGCGCCAGCAGCTTCGAAAGGGGGAACTATGGCTACACCTTC
CASSFERGNYGYTF
>TRBV20-1|few|.|TRBJ2-5
TGCAGTGCTAGCTCCCGACGATACCAAGAGACCCAGTACTTC
CSASSRRYQETQYF
>TRBV15|.|.|TRBJ2-7
TGTGCCACCAGCAGAGATAGGCAGGGCTACGAGCAGTACTTC
CATSRDRQGYEQYF
>TRBV7-9|.|.|TRBJ2-1
TGTGCCAGCAGCAGACAGCGGTACAATGAGCAGTTCTTC
CASSRQRYNEQFF